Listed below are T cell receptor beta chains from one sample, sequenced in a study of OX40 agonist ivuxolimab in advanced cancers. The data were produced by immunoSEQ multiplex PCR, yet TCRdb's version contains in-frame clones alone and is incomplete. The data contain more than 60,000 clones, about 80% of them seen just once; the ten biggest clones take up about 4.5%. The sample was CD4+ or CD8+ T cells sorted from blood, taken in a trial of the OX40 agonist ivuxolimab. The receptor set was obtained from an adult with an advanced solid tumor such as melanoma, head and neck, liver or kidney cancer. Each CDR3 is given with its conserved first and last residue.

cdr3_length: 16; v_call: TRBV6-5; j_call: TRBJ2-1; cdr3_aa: CASSYSTASGHNEQFF
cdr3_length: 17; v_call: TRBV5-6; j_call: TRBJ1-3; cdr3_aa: CASSSTGGPNSGNTIYF
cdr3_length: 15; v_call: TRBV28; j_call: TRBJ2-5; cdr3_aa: CASTLGRGRTETQYF
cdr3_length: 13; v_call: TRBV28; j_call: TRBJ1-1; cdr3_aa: CAVQGALNTEAFF
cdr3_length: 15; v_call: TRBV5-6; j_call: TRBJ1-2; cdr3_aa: CASSFRRQGRDGYTF
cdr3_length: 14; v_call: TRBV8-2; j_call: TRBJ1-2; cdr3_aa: CGMGGDNETYGYTF
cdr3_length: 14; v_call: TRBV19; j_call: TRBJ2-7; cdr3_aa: CASSIGTGGYEQYF
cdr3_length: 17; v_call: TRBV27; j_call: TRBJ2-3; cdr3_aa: CASSSGPSGGAEDTQYF
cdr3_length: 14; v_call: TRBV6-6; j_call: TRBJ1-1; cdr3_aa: CASTLLEGGTEAFF
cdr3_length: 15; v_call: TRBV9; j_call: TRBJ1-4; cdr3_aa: CASSVGDTTNEKLFF
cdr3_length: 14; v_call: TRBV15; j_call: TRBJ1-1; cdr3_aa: CAASYGTVNTEAFF
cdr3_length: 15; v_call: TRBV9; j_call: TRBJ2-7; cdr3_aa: CASSVGRSGGYEQYF
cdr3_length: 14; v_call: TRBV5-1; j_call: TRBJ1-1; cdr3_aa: CASSLEGLRAEAFF
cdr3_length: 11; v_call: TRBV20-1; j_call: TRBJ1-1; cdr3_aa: CSARGDIEAFF
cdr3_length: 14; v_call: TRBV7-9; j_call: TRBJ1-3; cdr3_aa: CASSPTNSGNTIYF
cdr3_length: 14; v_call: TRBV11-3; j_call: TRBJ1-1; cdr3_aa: CASSERGESTEAFF
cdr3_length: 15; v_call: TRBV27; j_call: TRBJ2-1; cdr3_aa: CASSLNWAPNNEQFF
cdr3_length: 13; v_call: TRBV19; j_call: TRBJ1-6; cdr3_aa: CASRPSNNSPLHF
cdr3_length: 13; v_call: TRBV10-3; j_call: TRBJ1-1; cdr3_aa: CAIRTGGNTEAFF
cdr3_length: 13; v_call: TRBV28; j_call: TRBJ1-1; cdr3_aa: CASRSPGTTEAFF
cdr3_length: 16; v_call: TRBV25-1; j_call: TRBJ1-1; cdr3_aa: CASSAQDRGRNTEAFF
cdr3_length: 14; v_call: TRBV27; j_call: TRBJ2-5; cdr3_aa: CASTSTSGDETQYF
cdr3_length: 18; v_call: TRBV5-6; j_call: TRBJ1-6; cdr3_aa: CASSLARQGARYNSPLHF
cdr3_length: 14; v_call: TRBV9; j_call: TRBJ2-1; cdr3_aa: CASSVQAGGNEQFF
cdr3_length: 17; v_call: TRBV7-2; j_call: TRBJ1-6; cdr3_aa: CASSLGVGGRLGSPLHF
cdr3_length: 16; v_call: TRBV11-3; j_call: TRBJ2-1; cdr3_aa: CASSLGATGLMDEQFF
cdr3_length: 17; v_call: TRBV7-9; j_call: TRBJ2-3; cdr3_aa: CASSLYLLGLGTDTQYF
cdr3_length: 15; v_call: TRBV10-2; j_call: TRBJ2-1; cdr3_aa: CASRDLGRDYNEQFF
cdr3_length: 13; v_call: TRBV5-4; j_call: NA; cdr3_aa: CASSGTVRHEQYF
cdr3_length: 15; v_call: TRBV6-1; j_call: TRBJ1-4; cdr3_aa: CASRFSGSRGEKLFF
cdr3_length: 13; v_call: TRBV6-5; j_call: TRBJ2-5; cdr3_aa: CASSSDRTETQYF
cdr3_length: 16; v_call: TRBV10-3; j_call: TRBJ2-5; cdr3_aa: CAIGASGGAQGETQYF
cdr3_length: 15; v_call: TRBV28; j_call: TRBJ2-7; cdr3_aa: CASAPPGQGAYEQYF
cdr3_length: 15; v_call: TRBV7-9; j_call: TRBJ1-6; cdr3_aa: CASSSGNSPNSPLHF
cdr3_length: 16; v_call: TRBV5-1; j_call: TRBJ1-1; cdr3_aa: CASSIDRGIIGTEAFF
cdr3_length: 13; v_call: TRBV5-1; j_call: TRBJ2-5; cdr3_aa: CASSLAGLETQYF
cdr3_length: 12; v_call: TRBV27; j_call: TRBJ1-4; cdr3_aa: CASSQGTRKLFF
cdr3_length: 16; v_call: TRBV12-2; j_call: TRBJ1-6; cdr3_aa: CASRPDKGQGDSPLHF
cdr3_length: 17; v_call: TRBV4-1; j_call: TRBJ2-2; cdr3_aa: CASSQKYAGQGTGELFF
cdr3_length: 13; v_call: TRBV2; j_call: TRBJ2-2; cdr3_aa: CASSEQGPGELFF
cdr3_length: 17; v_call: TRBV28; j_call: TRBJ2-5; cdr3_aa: CASSPSSGGAARETQYF
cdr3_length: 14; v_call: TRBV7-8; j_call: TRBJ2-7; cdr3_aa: CASSLFSGPNEQYF
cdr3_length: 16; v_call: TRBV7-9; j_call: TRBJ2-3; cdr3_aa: CASSRDRARGTDTQYF
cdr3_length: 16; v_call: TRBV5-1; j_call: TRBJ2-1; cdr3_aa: CASSLFGAGGPNEQFF
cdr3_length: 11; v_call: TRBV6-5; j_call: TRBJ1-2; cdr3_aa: CASQRVYGYTF
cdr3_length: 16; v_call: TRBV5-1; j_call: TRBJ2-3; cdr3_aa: CASSLDVQRTTDTQYF
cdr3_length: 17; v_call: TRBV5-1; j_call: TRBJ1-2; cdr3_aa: CASSGGDGTLTFYGYTF
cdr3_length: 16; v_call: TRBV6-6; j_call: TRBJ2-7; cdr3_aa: CASSPPGTSGAYEQYF
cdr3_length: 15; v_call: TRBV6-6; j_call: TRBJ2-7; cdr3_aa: CASSRPGVYSGEQYF
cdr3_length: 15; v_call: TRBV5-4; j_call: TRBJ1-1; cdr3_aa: CASSPPGGTNTEAFF
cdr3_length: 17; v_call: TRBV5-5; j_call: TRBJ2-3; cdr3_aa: CASSLTPTGIAEDTQYF
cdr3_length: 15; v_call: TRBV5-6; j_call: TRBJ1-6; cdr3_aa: CASSLFRTGFSPLHF
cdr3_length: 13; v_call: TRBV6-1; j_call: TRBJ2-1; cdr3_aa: CASEGGVYNEQFF
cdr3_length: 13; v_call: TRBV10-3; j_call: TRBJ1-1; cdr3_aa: CAISRPEGAEAFF
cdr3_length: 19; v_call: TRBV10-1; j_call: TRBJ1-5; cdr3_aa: CASSGNDLAGSVSNQPQHF